This T cell receptor beta chain appears in the sequencing data of a study of neoadjuvant anti-PD-1 for oral cavity cancer. TCRdb keeps only in-frame clones here, not all; method: immunoSEQ multiplex PCR. This table holds approximately 35,000 clones, 87% found once. Germline values: CDR1 SNHLY, CDR2 FYNNEI. The CDR3 loop spans 13 amino acids. V was trimmed by 7 bases and J by 0 bases, leaving 9 bases between them. The origin of this receptor is a person aged 35-79 years with oral cavity squamous cell carcinoma. Specimen: PBMCs, collected before nivolumab (anti-PD-1) treatment. The chain links TRBV2 to TRBJ1-1; D call uncertain. The CDR3 DNA is TGTGCCAGCATTACGGACCTGAACACTGAAGCTTTCTTT. Translated: CASITDLNTEAFF.